The rows below give T cell receptor beta chains drawn from one sample of a study of long-term antiretroviral therapy in people with HIV. Sequencing was performed with immunoSEQ multiplex PCR; in TCRdb, only in-frame clones are kept and a portion is missing. The sample shows 42,000 or so clones, more than 70% of them seen only once. Sequencing was performed on unsorted PBMCs, taken 3.1 years after starting antiretroviral therapy. These receptors all come from a woman in her 50s with HIV. The CDR3 runs from the conserved cysteine through the conserved F or W. D genes are given only for firm matches. Clone size is stated in some rows and not others, as once, few, many or a class when expanded.

TRBV19	NA	NA	TRBJ2-1	CASSAHGAGKEQFF	TGTGCCAGTAGTGCCCATGGGGCAGGGAAAGAGCAGTTCTTC
TRBV2	TRBD1	NA	TRBJ2-6	CASSGDRVGSGANVLTF	TGTGCCAGCAGCGGGGACAGGGTTGGCTCTGGGGCCAACGTCCTGACTTTC
TRBV5-8	NA	NA	TRBJ1-1	CASSLFRTATNTEAFF	TGTGCCAGCAGCTTGTTCCGAACAGCGACGAACACTGAAGCTTTCTTT
TRBV4-1	NA	NA	TRBJ1-1	CASSQDPTGGMNTEAFF	TGCGCCAGCAGCCAAGACCCGACAGGCGGAATGAACACTGAAGCTTTCTTT
TRBV7-6	TRBD1	NA	TRBJ1-1	CASSFQGDTEAFF	TGTGCCAGCAGCTTCCAGGGGGACACTGAAGCTTTCTTT
TRBV18	NA	NA	TRBJ1-1	CASSQSSGGDTEAFF	TGTGCCAGCTCACAATCAAGCGGGGGGGATACTGAAGCTTTCTTT
TRBV18	TRBD1	NA	TRBJ1-1	CASSPRQGENTEAFF	TGTGCCAGCTCACCCCGACAGGGGGAGAACACTGAAGCTTTCTTT
TRBV25-1	NA	once	TRBJ2-3	CASSAPDTQYF	TGTGCCAGCAGCGCACCAGATACGCAGTATTTT
TRBV27	NA	NA	TRBJ2-6	CASSLVAGMSGANVLTF	TGTGCCAGCAGTTTAGTCGCAGGGATGTCTGGGGCCAACGTCCTGACTTTC
TRBV2	NA	NA	TRBJ1-1	CASSEAGYRTEAFF	TGTGCCAGCAGTGAAGCAGGGTATCGCACTGAAGCTTTCTTT
TRBV4-3	TRBD1	NA	TRBJ2-2	CASSQAGTGGTGELFF	TGCGCCAGCAGCCAAGCCGGGACAGGAGGCACCGGGGAGCTGTTTTTT
TRBV4-1	NA	NA	TRBJ2-1	CASSQVGRDREGTPQFF	TGCGCCAGCAGCCAAGTAGGCCGGGACCGGGAAGGGACTCCACAGTTCTTC
TRBV7-8	NA	NA	TRBJ2-2	CASRGQMNTGELFF	TGTGCCAGCAGAGGACAGATGAACACCGGGGAGCTGTTTTTT
TRBV6-4	NA	NA	TRBJ1-1	CASSFHRNTEAFF	TGTGCCAGCAGTTTTCACAGGAACACTGAAGCTTTCTTT
TRBV10-3	TRBD1	few	TRBJ1-5	CAIRDRSGEPQHF	TGTGCCATCAGGGACAGGTCAGGGGAGCCCCAGCATTTT
TRBV6-1	TRBD2	NA	TRBJ2-1	CASTISGGAYNEQFF	TGTGCCAGCACCATCAGCGGGGGGGCTTACAATGAGCAGTTCTTC
TRBV21-1	NA	NA	TRBJ1-4	CASSKERETFRAPTNEKLFF	TGTGCCAGCAGCAAAGAAAGGGAGACGTTTAGGGCTCCAACTAATGAAAAACTGTTTTTT
TRBV10-3	NA	NA	TRBJ1-6	CAISSLYRHPGGSPLHF	TGTGCCATCTCTAGTTTGTATCGGCACCCGGGCGGTTCACCCCTCCACTTT
TRBV7-9	NA	few	TRBJ1-2	CASSLEVPYGYTF	TGTGCCAGCAGCTTAGAGGTCCCCTATGGCTACACCTTC
TRBV6-5	TRBD1	once	TRBJ1-2	CASTQPGTGPYGYTF	TGTGCCAGCACCCAACCTGGGACAGGGCCTTATGGCTACACCTTC
TRBV6-1	TRBD1	NA	TRBJ2-3	CASSPGGLGTDTQYF	TGTGCCAGCAGTCCAGGGGGCTTGGGGACAGATACGCAGTATTTT
TRBV9	NA	NA	TRBJ1-6	CASSVGQGGVSPLHF	TGTGCCAGCAGCGTAGGGCAGGGAGGGGTTTCACCCCTTCACTTT
TRBV10-3	NA	NA	TRBJ2-7	CAISGGQGYEQYF	TGTGCCATCAGTGGGGGCCAGGGCTACGAGCAGTACTTC
TRBV10-2	NA	NA	TRBJ2-7	CASSTGSSYEQYF	TGCGCCAGCAGCACAGGAAGCTCCTACGAGCAGTACTTC
TRBV5-1	TRBD1	NA	TRBJ1-4	CASSRDRGTTNEKLFF	TGCGCCAGCAGCAGGGACAGGGGCACAACTAATGAAAAACTGTTTTTT
TRBV5-1	TRBD1	NA	TRBJ2-3	CASSPLTGGTDTQYF	TGCGCCAGCAGCCCGCTGACAGGGGGAACAGATACGCAGTATTTT
TRBV7-3	NA	NA	TRBJ1-2	CASSSEPGSWSVYGYTF	TGTGCCAGCAGCTCAGAGCCGGGGTCCTGGAGCGTATATGGCTACACCTTC
TRBV11-1	TRBD2	NA	TRBJ2-1	CASSRGLADNEQFF	TGTGCCAGCAGCAGGGGACTAGCGGATAATGAGCAGTTCTTC
TRBV16	NA	NA	TRBJ1-5	CASSSQASHQPQHF	TGTGCCAGCAGCTCCCAGGCTAGTCATCAGCCCCAGCATTTT
TRBV4-3	NA	NA	TRBJ2-2	CASSQDYSSGELFF	TGCGCCAGCAGCCAAGATTACTCTAGCGGGGAGCTGTTTTTT
TRBV6-5	NA	NA	TRBJ2-3	CASIGAGAGTDTQYF	TGTGCCAGCATTGGGGCCGGAGCCGGCACAGATACGCAGTATTTT
TRBV19	NA	NA	TRBJ1-2	CASSTGLPMSYTF	TGTGCCAGCTCGACAGGACTACCTATGAGCTACACCTTC
TRBV5-1	NA	NA	TRBJ1-5	CASSLDPGYQPQHF	TGCGCCAGCAGCTTGGACCCAGGGTATCAGCCCCAGCATTTT
TRBV14	NA	NA	TRBJ2-1	CASSQRLEQFF	TGTGCCAGCAGCCAAAGACTAGAGCAGTTCTTC
TRBV7-9	TRBD1	NA	TRBJ1-3	CASSPGTAGNTIYF	TGTGCCAGCAGCCCCGGGACAGCGGGAAACACCATATATTTT
TRBV5-1	TRBD2	NA	TRBJ2-7	CASSLELAGTYEQYF	TGCGCCAGCAGCTTGGAACTAGCGGGGACTTACGAGCAGTACTTC
TRBV15	TRBD2	NA	TRBJ2-7	CATSGGLAGVYEQYF	TGTGCCACCAGCGGGGGACTAGCGGGAGTATACGAGCAGTACTTC
TRBV9	NA	NA	TRBJ1-1	CASSVDGSGTEAFF	TGTGCCAGCAGCGTAGACGGGTCGGGCACTGAAGCTTTCTTT
TRBV7-2	TRBD1	once	TRBJ2-5	CASSLDRVRSQETQYF	TGTGCCAGCAGCTTGGACAGGGTACGGAGCCAAGAGACCCAGTACTTC
TRBV30	NA	NA	TRBJ1-1	CAWDIPNTEAFF	TGTGCCTGGGATATACCCAACACTGAAGCTTTCTTT
TRBV28	TRBD2	NA	TRBJ2-7	CASSLRTSGGSYEQYF	TGTGCCAGCAGTTTACGGACTAGCGGGGGGTCCTACGAGCAGTACTTC
TRBV29-1	TRBD1	NA	TRBJ1-1	CSVVGQGGFGTEAFF	TGCAGCGTCGTTGGACAGGGGGGCTTTGGCACTGAAGCTTTCTTT
TRBV10-3	NA	NA	TRBJ1-2	CAISDLNGANYGYTF	TGTGCCATCAGTGATCTGAATGGCGCCAACTATGGCTACACCTTC